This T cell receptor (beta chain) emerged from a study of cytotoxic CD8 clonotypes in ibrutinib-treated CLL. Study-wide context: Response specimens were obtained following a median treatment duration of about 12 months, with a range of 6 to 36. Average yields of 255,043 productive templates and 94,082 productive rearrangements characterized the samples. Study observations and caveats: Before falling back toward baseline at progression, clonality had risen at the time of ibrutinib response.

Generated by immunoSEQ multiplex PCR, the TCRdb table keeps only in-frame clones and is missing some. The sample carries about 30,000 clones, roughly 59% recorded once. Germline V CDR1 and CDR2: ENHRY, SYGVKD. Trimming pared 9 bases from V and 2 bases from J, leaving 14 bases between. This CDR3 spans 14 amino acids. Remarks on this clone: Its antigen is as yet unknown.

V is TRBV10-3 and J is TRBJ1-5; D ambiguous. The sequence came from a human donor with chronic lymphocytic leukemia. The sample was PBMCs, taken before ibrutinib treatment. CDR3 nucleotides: TGTGCCATTGCTACAGACAAACGCAATCAGCCCCAGCATTTT. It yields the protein CAIATDKRNQPQHF.